The 5 T cell receptor beta chains below were found in one sample sequenced in a study of cytomegalovirus exposure and HLA in healthy donors (TCRdb year 2017). The protocol used for the library was the immunoSEQ multiplex PCR assay. For the multiplex PCR, a mixture combining 60 forward primers for TCR Vbeta segments and 13 reverse primers for TCR Jbeta segments was used. TCRdb obtained this table from immuneACCESS and retained in-frame rearrangements with V and J assigned. These tables miss some clones; where compared with another copy, unresolved V genes account for less than half of the shortfall, and the remainder is unexplained. The sample contains 100,000 to 150,000 clones, about 74% of them found a single time. The ten largest clones capture about 4.4% of the sample. Input material: PBMCs. Source of these receptors: a woman aged 50 to 65 in good health and CMV-seropositive.

V usage is TRBV10-3 and J usage is TRBJ1-2, with D uncertain. From germline, CDR1 is ENHRY and CDR2 SYGVKD. Trimming cost V 6 bases and J 7 bases, with 12 bases left between them. This CDR3 region has 12 residues. DNA for the CDR3: TGTGCCATCAGGACGGGGAAGGGTGGCTACACCTTC. It translates to CAIRTGKGGYTF.

The chain recombines TRBV5-6 with TRBJ2-3, with D perhaps matching TRBD2 (6 bases). This CDR3 has 15 amino acids. The germline V and J ends were trimmed by 2 bases and 2 bases, with 12 bases remaining between them. The V gene's germline CDR1 is SGHDT and CDR2 YYEEEE. The CDR3 region is CASSLIRGTTDTQYF. The CDR3 nucleotides read TGTGCCAGCAGCTTAATCCGGGGGACCACAGATACGCAGTATTTT.

The chain uses TRBV6-5 and TRBJ2-4; D is unclear. Germline V gene data show CDR1 as MNHEY and CDR2 as SVGAGI. Trimming took 8 bases from V and 14 from J, leaving 19 bases between them. This CDR3 spans 12 amino acids. CDR3 sequence reads: CASRITPSVEYF. Written as DNA, the CDR3 is TGTGCCAGCCGCATTACGCCGTCGGTCGAGTACTTC.

This clone has a handful of counts. V gene TRBV15 combines with J gene TRBJ1-4, with 11 bases aligning to TRBD1. The CDR3 spans 16 residues. V gave up 1 base and J gave up 8 bases; unmatched junction bases: 6. The V gene's germline CDR1 is LNHNV and CDR2 YYDKDF (reference sequence). The CDR3 nucleotides are TGTGCCACCAGCAGAGGACGGACAGGGGGCAGGGAAAAACTGTTTTTT. It yields the protein CATSRGRTGGREKLFF.

V usage is TRBV28 and J usage is TRBJ2-7; tentative D call: TRBD2 (6 bases). Germline CDR1 is MDHEN and CDR2 is SYDVKM. Deletions cut 5 bases from V and 0 bases from J, with 14 bases between. CDR3 length: 15 residues. The CDR3 reads CASSTGGTISYEQYF. The DNA of the CDR3 is TGTGCCAGCAGTACTGGCGGGACCATCTCCTACGAGCAGTACTTC.